One sample yielded the 19 T cell receptor beta chains listed below, sequenced in a study of T cells in Graves' hyperthyroidism and ophthalmopathy. TCR beta CDR3 region amplification was performed from RNA transcripts. The TCR CDR3 was amplified in a first-round RT-PCR using the HTBI primer set. MiXCR, run by TCRdb on the multiplex PCR reads, gives a single entry per CDR3 protein. The sample carries 140,000 or so distinct CDR3 sequences, about 20% recorded once. The sequencing sample was made of blood. The receptors originated from a woman aged 45-65 years with Graves' hyperthyroidism that later progressed to Graves' ophthalmopathy.

This clonotype was recorded at least ten times. The chain employs TRBV7-2 and TRBJ1-5, with TRBD1 matching 7 bases. Looked up from germline, CDR1 is SGHTA and CDR2 is FQGNSA. V lost 6 bases and J lost 0; bases outside the gene matches: 5. CDR3 length: 15 amino acids. As DNA, the CDR3 is TGTGCCAGCAGTAAACAGGGGCTTAGCAATCAGCCCCAGCATTTT. Protein sequence: CASSKQGLSNQPQHF. The full variable domain, with the rest looked up from reference TRBV7-2 and TRBJ1-5, is GAGVSQSPSNKVTEKGKDVELRCDPISGHTALYWYRQSLGQGLEFLIYFQGNSAPDKSGLPSDRFSAERTGGSVSTLTIQRTQQEDSAVYLCASSKQGLSNQPQHFGDGTRLSIL.

This clonotype has a count of ten or more. V and J are TRBV7-9 and TRBJ2-1; D may match TRBD1 or TRBD2 (6 bases each). The CDR3 is made up of 18 amino acids. Per the germline V gene, CDR1 is SEHNR and CDR2 is FQNEAQ (reference sequence). V was cut by 4 bases and J by 2 bases, with 21 bases left in between. This chain's CDR3 is CASSSTRALGGPYNEQFF. As DNA, the CDR3 is TGTGCCAGCAGCTCCACCCGCGCCTTGGGGGGCCCCTACAATGAGCAGTTCTTC.

There are many counts of this clonotype. The gene calls are TRBV30 and TRBJ2-7; no clear D. Deletions cut 6 bases from V and 1 base from J, with 13 bases between. Per the germline V gene, CDR1 is GTSNPN and CDR2 is SVGIG (reference sequence). CDR3 length equals 13 residues. Written as DNA, the CDR3 is TGTGCCTGCTGGGGTAGCCTGTCCTACGAGCAGTACTTC. Translated, it gives CACWGSLSYEQYF.

This clonotype was counted many times. The rearrangement links TRBV12-3 or TRBV12-4 to TRBJ2-5; 8 nucleotides agree with TRBD1. The CDR3 length is 15 residues. The J segment lost 5 bases and the V segment lost 8 bases, leaving 13 bases of the junction unmatched. The CDR3 DNA sequence: TGTGCCAGCCGCCTAACAGGGGGTTCGGGGGAGACCCAGTACTTC. Translation: CASRLTGGSGETQYF.

The chain has TRBV9 and TRBJ2-3; D is unresolved. Germline CDR1 is SGDLS and CDR2 is YYNGEE. The V end lost 0 bases, the J end lost 2 bases, and 10 bases lay between the germline ends. CDR3 size: 15 residues. CDR3 loop: CASSVVSSSTDTQYF. CDR3 nucleotides: TGTGCCAGCAGCGTAGTTAGTTCCTCCACAGATACGCAGTATTTT.

This clonotype was seen more than once but under ten times. This chain uses TRBV25-1 with TRBJ2-7, with D possibly TRBD1 on 5 matching bases. The CDR3 is 15 amino acids. Looked up from germline, CDR1 is MGHDK and CDR2 is SYGVNS. The V end was cut by 1 base, the J end by 4 bases, with 14 bases between. The CDR3 protein is CASSEWGGRTYEQYF. The CDR3 nucleotides are TGTGCCAGCAGTGAATGGGGCGGACGTACATACGAGCAGTACTTC.

The chain has TRBV18 and TRBJ1-2; no firm D call. This CDR3 has 15 amino acids. Germline V gene data show CDR1 as KGHSH and CDR2 as LQKENI. The V end was cut by 6 bases, the J end by 4 bases, with 18 bases between. The CDR3 nucleotides read TGTGCCAGCTCCGATTTTTCGGCGGGAGGCTATGGCTACACCTTC. This encodes CASSDFSAGGYGYTF.

This clonotype was found many times. J is TRBJ1-2 and V is TRBV28; no firm D call. Trimming removed 5 bases from V and 0 bases from J, with 16 bases in between. The CDR3 spans 16 residues. CDR1 and CDR2 from the germline V gene are MDHEN and SYDVKM. CDR3 nucleotide sequence: TGTGCCAGCAGTACCCCGCACGACCCAGCTAACTATGGCTACACCTTC. The encoded protein is CASSTPHDPANYGYTF.

A few counts support this clonotype. The chain uses TRBV4-1 and TRBJ2-4; D is ambiguous. The CDR3 length is 17 residues. Per the germline V gene, CDR1 is MGHRA and CDR2 is YSYEKL. The V end was cut by 1 base, the J end by 1 base, with 14 bases between. The CDR3 DNA reads as TGCGCCAGCAGCCAAGTGCCCCCCCCCGTGGCCAAAAACATTCAGTACTTC. Protein: CASSQVPPPVAKNIQYF.

This clonotype came up many times. V and J are TRBV29-1 and TRBJ1-2, with TRBD1 as a possible D gene (5 bases). Looked up from germline, CDR1 is SQVTM and CDR2 is ANQGSEA. This CDR3 is 12 amino acids long. Trimming pared 5 bases from V and 3 bases from J, leaving 10 bases between. This CDR3 is CSVQGRHYGYTF. CDR3 bases: TGCAGCGTTCAGGGCCGCCACTATGGCTACACCTTC.

This clonotype was recorded at least ten times. The rearrangement links TRBV2 to TRBJ2-3; 12 bases align to TRBD2. CDR1 and CDR2 (germline): SNHLY, FYNNEI. The CDR3 sequence is 15 residues long. J was trimmed by 5 bases and V by 7 bases; bases with no gene match: 7. As DNA, the CDR3 is TGTGCCAGCAAGACTAGCGGGAGAGTATTAGATACGCAGTATTTT. Its translation: CASKTSGRVLDTQYF. Combining the CDR3 with reference TRBV2 and TRBJ2-3 gives the whole variable domain EPEVTQTPSHQVTQMGQEVILRCVPISNHLYFYWYRQILGQKVEFLVSFYNNEISEKSEIFDDQFSVERPDGSNFTLKIRSTKLEDSAMYFCASKTSGRVLDTQYFGPGTRLTVL.

This clonotype showed up many times. The chain combines TRBV6-1 with TRBJ1-2; no firm D call. The CDR3 sequence is 12 residues long. The V and J ends lost 8 bases and 7 bases respectively, with 14 bases between them. Looked up from germline, CDR1 is MNHNS and CDR2 is SASEGT. CDR3 sequence reads: CASFFARSGYTF. In nucleotides, the CDR3 is TGTGCCAGCTTCTTCGCTCGGAGTGGCTACACCTTC.

This clonotype appeared many times. The chain links TRBV27 to TRBJ2-5; 7 nucleotides agree with TRBD1. Germline trimming cut 11 bases from V and 1 base from J; bases unmatched to any gene: 19. Germline CDR1 MNHEY, CDR2 SMNVEV (reference sequence). The CDR3 sequence is 17 residues long. The CDR3 here is CAPSPPFSRGLQETQYF. DNA for the CDR3: TGTGCCCCATCCCCCCCATTTTCTAGGGGGCTCCAAGAGACCCAGTACTTC.

This clonotype came up many times. The V call is TRBV27, the J call TRBJ1-5, with D perhaps TRBD1 (6 bases). V gave up 3 bases and J gave up 0 bases, with 12 bases separating them. Germline V gene data show CDR1 as MNHEY and CDR2 as SMNVEV (reference sequence). The CDR3 covers 16 residues. The CDR3 spells CASSFRAGDSNQPQHF. CDR3 nucleotide sequence: TGTGCCAGCAGTTTTCGCGCAGGGGATAGCAATCAGCCCCAGCATTTT.

Many counts were recorded for this clonotype. J is TRBJ1-1 and V is TRBV12-3 or TRBV12-4; D is undetermined. V was clipped by 8 bases and J by 1 base, with 11 bases between them. The CDR3 is 13 amino acids. The CDR3 region is CASDGRENTEAFF. The DNA of the CDR3 is TGTGCCAGCGACGGGAGAGAGAACACTGAAGCTTTCTTT.

Comments on this clonotype: This may come from a read error, since a much larger clone is one base off. The chain uses TRBV7-9 and TRBJ2-3, with 10 bases aligning to TRBD2. In germline, CDR1 is SEHNR, CDR2 FQNEAQ (reference sequence). The length of the CDR3 is 16 residues. The CDR3 nucleotides read TGTACCAGCAGCCCCAAGCGGGAGGGCCTTGTAAATACGCAGTATTTT. Protein sequence: CTSSPKREGLVNTQYF.

A note on this clonotype: An end of the junction differs from the germline gene, which may be a read error. The chain uses TRBV5-5 and TRBJ1-4, with 9 bases that match TRBD1. CDR3 length: 16 residues. CDR1 is SGHKS, CDR2 YYEKEE, per germline (reference sequence). The CDR3 spells CASSQPGTGTNEKLFF. CDR3 coding DNA: TGCGCCAGCAGCCAACCAGGGACAGGGACTAATGAAAAACTGTTTTTT.

This clonotype was picked up many times. Here the CDR3 reads CASSYSRNQPQHF. The CDR3 coding sequence is TGTGCCAGCAGTTACTCCAGAAATCAGCCCCAGCATTTT. This chain joins TRBV6-6 and TRBJ1-5; D is ambiguous. Germline CDR1 reads MNHNY; CDR2 reads SVGAGI (reference sequence). The V gene lost 0 bases and the J gene lost 4 bases, with 4 bases spanning the gap. The CDR3 has 13 amino acids.

This clonotype was observed many times. The V gene is TRBV20-1, the J gene TRBJ1-2; a possible D gene is TRBD1 (5 bases). The CDR3 loop spans 11 amino acids. CDR1 is DFQATT, CDR2 SNEGSKA, per germline (reference sequence). Deletions cut 3 bases from V and 6 bases from J, with 8 bases between. CDR3 protein: CSASAGNGYTF. In nucleotides, the CDR3 is TGCAGTGCTAGTGCAGGGAATGGCTACACCTTC.